The sequence of this TCR beta chain was determined in a study of blood T cell repertoires in COVID-19. Study-level information: Whether acute or convalescent, the COVID-19 samples came from the United States, Italy and Spain. T cells, B-cell-depleted T cells, or PBMCs provided the cDNA or gDNA that served as material.

The CDR3 sequence is 14 residues long. The V gene lost 5 bases and the J gene lost 4 bases, with 14 bases spanning the gap. The germline V gene encodes CDR1 KGHSH and CDR2 LQKENI. Study processing details: From reference gene primer amplification, estimates of nucleated cell counts were derived. Some clones are missing from TCRdb's copy, which holds only in-frame ones; the method was immunoSEQ multiplex PCR. D and trimming were read from the DNA, whereas the V and J calls and clone size are those reported in that table. The sample holds under 200,000 clones, over 80% seen once. The receptor's source is a woman older than 75 with active or convalescent COVID-19. Sequenced sample: peripheral blood. J is TRBJ1-1 and V is TRBV18; D may be TRBD1 (5 bases). CDR3 residues: CASSKDTRGTEAFF. Written as DNA, the CDR3 is TGTGCCAGCTCAAAGGACACTCGAGGCACTGAAGCTTTCTTT.